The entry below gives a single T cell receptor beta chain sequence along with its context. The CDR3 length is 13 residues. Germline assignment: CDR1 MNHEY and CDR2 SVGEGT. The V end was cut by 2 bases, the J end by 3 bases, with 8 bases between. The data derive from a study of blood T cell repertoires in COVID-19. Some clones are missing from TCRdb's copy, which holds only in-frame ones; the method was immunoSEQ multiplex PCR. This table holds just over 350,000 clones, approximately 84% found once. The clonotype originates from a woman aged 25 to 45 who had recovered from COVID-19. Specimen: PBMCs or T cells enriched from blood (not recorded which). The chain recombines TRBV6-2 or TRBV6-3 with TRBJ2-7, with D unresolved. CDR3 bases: TGTGCCAGCAGTTACGGGCTATACTACGAGCAGTACTTC. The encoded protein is CASSYGLYYEQYF.